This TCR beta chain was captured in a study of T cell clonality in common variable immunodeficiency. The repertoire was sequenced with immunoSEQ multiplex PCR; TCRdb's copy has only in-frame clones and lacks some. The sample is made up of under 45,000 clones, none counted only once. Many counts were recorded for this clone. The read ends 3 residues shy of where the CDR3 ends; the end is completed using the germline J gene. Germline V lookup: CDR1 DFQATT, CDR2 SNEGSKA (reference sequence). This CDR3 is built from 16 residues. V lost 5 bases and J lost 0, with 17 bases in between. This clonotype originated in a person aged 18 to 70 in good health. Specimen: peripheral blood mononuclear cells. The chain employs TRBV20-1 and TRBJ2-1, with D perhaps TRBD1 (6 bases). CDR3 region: CSAGTSGASSYNEQFF. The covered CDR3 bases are TGCAGTGCTGGAACTTCAGGGGCCTCCTCCTACAATGAG.